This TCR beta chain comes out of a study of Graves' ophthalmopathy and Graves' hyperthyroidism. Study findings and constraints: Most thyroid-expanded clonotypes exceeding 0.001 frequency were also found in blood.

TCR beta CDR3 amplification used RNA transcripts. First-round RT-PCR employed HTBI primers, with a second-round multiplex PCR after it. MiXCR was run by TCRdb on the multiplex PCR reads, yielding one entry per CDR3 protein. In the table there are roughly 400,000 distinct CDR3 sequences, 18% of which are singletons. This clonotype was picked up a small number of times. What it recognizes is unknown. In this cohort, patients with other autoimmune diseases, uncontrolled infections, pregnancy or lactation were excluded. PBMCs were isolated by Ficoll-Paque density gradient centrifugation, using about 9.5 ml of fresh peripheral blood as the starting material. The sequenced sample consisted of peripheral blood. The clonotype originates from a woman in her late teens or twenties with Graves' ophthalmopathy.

The CDR3 DNA reads TGTGCCAGCAGTTCCAGGGCGGGAGTGGGATACGAGACCCAGTACTTC. Protein: CASSSRAGVGYETQYF. The V call is TRBV12-3 or TRBV12-4, the J call TRBJ2-5; 7 positions agree with TRBD2. The CDR3 consists of 16 residues. Trimming cost V 4 bases and J 5 bases; bases outside gene matches: 13.